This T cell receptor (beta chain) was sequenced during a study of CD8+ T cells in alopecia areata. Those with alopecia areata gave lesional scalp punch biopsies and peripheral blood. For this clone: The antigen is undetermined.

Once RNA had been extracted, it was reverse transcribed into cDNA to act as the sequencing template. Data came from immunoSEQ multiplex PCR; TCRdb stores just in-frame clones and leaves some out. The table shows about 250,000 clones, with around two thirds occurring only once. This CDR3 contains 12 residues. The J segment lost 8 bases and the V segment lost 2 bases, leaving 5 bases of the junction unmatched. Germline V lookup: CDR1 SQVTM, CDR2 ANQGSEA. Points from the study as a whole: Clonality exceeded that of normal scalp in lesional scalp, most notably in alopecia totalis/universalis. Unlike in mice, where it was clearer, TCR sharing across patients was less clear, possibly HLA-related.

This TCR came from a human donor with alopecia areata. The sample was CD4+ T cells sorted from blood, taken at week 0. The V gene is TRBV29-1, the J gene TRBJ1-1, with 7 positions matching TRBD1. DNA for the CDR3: TGCAGCGTTGAAAAGGGGACAGTAGAAGCTTTCTTT. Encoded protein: CSVEKGTVEAFF. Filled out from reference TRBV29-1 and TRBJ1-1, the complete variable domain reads SAVISQKPSRDICQRGTSLTIQCQVDSQVTMMFWYRQQPGQSLTLIATANQGSEATYESGFVIDKFPISRPNLTFSTLTVSNMSPEDSSIYLCSVEKGTVEAFFGQGTRLTVV.